The T cell receptor (beta chain) under discussion was sequenced for a study of blood T cell repertoires in COVID-19. The CDR3 is 13 residues long. CDR1 MDHEN and CDR2 SYDVKM come from the germline V gene. Trimming took off 3 bases at V and 10 bases at J, with 12 bases between the two ends. The assay was immunoSEQ multiplex PCR, and TCRdb's table has in-frame clones only and misses some. The sample carries around 200,000 clones, approximately 83% recorded once. Sequences were obtained from peripheral blood. This receptor was identified in a woman under 40 with COVID-19, enrolled during active disease. The rearrangement uses TRBV28 and TRBJ1-4; D is ambiguous. Here the CDR3 reads CASSFPPGGKLFF. For the CDR3, the DNA is TGTGCCAGCAGTTTCCCGCCTGGAGGAAAACTGTTTTTT.